Following are 6 T cell receptor beta chains from one sample sequenced in a study of T cells in Graves' hyperthyroidism and ophthalmopathy. RNA transcripts provided the source from which TCR beta CDR3 regions were amplified. The TCR CDR3 first-round RT-PCR relied on the HTBI primer set. TCRdb recomputed calls from the multiplex PCR reads with MiXCR, one row per CDR3 protein. Here the sample spans 600,000 to 800,000 distinct CDR3 sequences, 30% to 40% being singletons. The sequencing input was blood. The receptors originated from a woman between 40 and 55 years old with Graves' hyperthyroidism.

In this sample, this clonotype turned up many times. The chain is built from TRBV24-1 and TRBJ1-4; D possibly corresponds to TRBD1 (5 bases). Looked up from germline, CDR1 is KGHDR and CDR2 is SFDVKD. V lost 4 bases to trimming and J lost 8 bases, with 19 bases between them. CDR3 length equals 16 residues. The CDR3 DNA is TGTGCCACCAGTGACTCCCCGGGGGGGACTGTAGAAAAACTGTTTTTT. Translating gives CATSDSPGGTVEKLFF.

Regarding this clonotype: The DNA is omitted, as the CDR3 cannot be located on it reliably, and the CDR3 follows TCRdb's listing. The V gene is TRBV20-1, the J gene TRBJ2-2. The CDR3 region is 16 residues in length, termini included. CDR1 and CDR2 (germline): DFQATT, SNEGSKA (reference sequence). The CDR3 sequence: CSARYSSGSTPGSCFF.

The chain links TRBV20-1 to TRBJ2-5; D is possibly TRBD1 (5 bases). The J call is uncertain, as TRBJ2-4 better fits the DNA end. The CDR3 totals 15 residues. Per the germline V gene, CDR1 is DFQATT and CDR2 is SNEGSKA (reference sequence). The CDR3 DNA reads TGCAGTGGCGAGGAAGCGAAGGGGGCCAAAAACATTCAGTACTTC. As protein: CSGEEAKGAKNIQYF.

On this clonotype itself: Being one base from a much bigger clone, this may be a read error. The rearrangement links TRBV7-2 to TRBJ2-5; a possible D gene is TRBD1 (6 bases). V gave up 5 bases and J gave up 4 bases, with 11 bases separating them. Germline lookup yields CDR1 SGHTA and CDR2 FQGNSA. The CDR3 consists of 13 residues. CDR3: CASSALGGETQYF. In nucleotides, the CDR3 is TGTGCCAGCAGCGCCCTAGGGGGAGAGACCCAGTACTTC.

The sample holds many counts of this clonotype. The chain carries TRBV20-1 and TRBJ2-5, with 10 nucleotides matching TRBD2. Germline V CDR1 and CDR2: DFQATT, SNEGSKA (reference sequence). This CDR3 spans 14 amino acids. The ends lost 3 bases at V and 7 bases at J; junction bases unmatched: 8. CDR3 protein: CSASPLAGTGTQYF. CDR3 nucleotide sequence: TGCAGTGCTAGTCCACTAGCGGGAACCGGGACCCAGTACTTC.

As for this clonotype: Germline and junction disagree at one end, which may indicate a read error. The chain combines TRBV24-1 with TRBJ2-5; weak D call: TRBD1 (6 bases). Germline lookup yields CDR1 KGHDR and CDR2 SFDVKD. The CDR3 extends over 14 amino acids. In DNA, the CDR3 is TGTGCCAGCAGTTTCGCAGGGGTGGCGGAGACCCAGTACTTC. It codes for CASSFAGVAETQYF.